This T cell receptor beta chain was profiled in a study of blood T cell repertoires in COVID-19. Across the whole study: Samples of COVID-19 (acute and convalescent) were obtained from the United States, Italy and Spain.

The ends were cut back, 2 bases at V and 8 bases at J, with 10 bases in the middle. The CDR3 is 12 residues long. Germline V gene data show CDR1 as MNHEY and CDR2 as SMNVEV (reference sequence). Under the authors' procedure: Nucleated cell number was recorded as an estimate derived from reference gene primer amplification. Assay used: immunoSEQ multiplex PCR; TCRdb lists only in-frame clones, some missing. The V and J calls and clone size are taken from that table; D and trimming were inferred from the DNA. The sample records tens of thousands of clones, more than 85% being singletons. The genes are TRBV27 and TRBJ2-7, with D tentatively TRBD2 (5 bases). This clonotype originated in a man aged 70 or older with active or convalescent COVID-19. Sequencing was done on a sample of peripheral blood. This CDR3 reads CASSLGSSKQYF. CDR3 nucleotide sequence: TGTGCCAGCAGTTTAGGGAGTTCGAAGCAGTACTTC.